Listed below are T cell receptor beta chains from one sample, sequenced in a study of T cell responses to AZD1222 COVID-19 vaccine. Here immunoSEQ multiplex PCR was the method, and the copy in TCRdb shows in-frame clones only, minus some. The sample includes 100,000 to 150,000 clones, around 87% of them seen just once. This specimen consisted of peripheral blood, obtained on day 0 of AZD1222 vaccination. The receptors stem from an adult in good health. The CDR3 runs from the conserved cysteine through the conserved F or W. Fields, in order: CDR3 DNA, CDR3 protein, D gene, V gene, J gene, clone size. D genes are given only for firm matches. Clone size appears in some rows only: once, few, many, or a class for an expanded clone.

CDR3 DNA: TGTGCCAGCAGCCAAGATTCAGTTACCACTGAAGCTTTCTTT; CDR3 protein: CASSQDSVTTEAFF; D gene: -; V gene: TRBV3-1/TRBV3-2; J gene: TRBJ1-1; clone size: once
CDR3 DNA: TGTGCCAGCAGCGCGGGACAGGGTCGGGAGACCCAGTACTTC; CDR3 protein: CASSAGQGRETQYF; D gene: TRBD1; V gene: TRBV9; J gene: TRBJ2-5; clone size: -
CDR3 DNA: TGTGCCAGCAGCTTAAGGGGCGGGGTAACCGGGGAGCTGTTTTTT; CDR3 protein: CASSLRGGVTGELFF; D gene: -; V gene: TRBV7-2; J gene: TRBJ2-2; clone size: -
CDR3 DNA: TGTGCCACCAGTGGTGGACCAGATACGCAGTATTTT; CDR3 protein: CATSGGPDTQYF; D gene: -; V gene: TRBV24-1; J gene: TRBJ2-3; clone size: -
CDR3 DNA: TGTGCCAGCAGTTCCAGGAGCGGGAGACTAGCGGGAGAGGGGGGTGAGCAGTTCTTC; CDR3 protein: CASSSRSGRLAGEGGEQFF; D gene: TRBD2; V gene: TRBV6-2/TRBV6-3; J gene: TRBJ2-1; clone size: -
CDR3 DNA: TGCAGCGTTGACGTACAGCTGAACACTGAAGCTTTCTTT; CDR3 protein: CSVDVQLNTEAFF; D gene: -; V gene: TRBV29-1; J gene: TRBJ1-1; clone size: -
CDR3 DNA: TGCGCCAGCAGTGTGGCGGGGGAGGCCGGGGAGCTGTTTTTT; CDR3 protein: CASSVAGEAGELFF; D gene: TRBD2; V gene: TRBV10-1; J gene: TRBJ2-2; clone size: -
CDR3 DNA: TGTGCCAGTAGTACTAGAGGGACTGGAAACACCATATATTTT; CDR3 protein: CASSTRGTGNTIYF; D gene: -; V gene: TRBV19; J gene: TRBJ1-3; clone size: -
CDR3 DNA: TGTGCTAGTGGTTTGGTAGTAGGGTTTGGAAACACCATATATTTT; CDR3 protein: CASGLVVGFGNTIYF; D gene: -; V gene: TRBV12-5; J gene: TRBJ1-3; clone size: -
CDR3 DNA: TGCGCCAGCAGCCTGGGGGGACAGGGCACTGAAGCTTTCTTT; CDR3 protein: CASSLGGQGTEAFF; D gene: TRBD1; V gene: TRBV5-1; J gene: TRBJ1-1; clone size: -
CDR3 DNA: TGCGCCAGCAGCCCCGAAATGCGCCTGACCGGGGAGCTGTTTTTT; CDR3 protein: CASSPEMRLTGELFF; D gene: -; V gene: TRBV4-3; J gene: TRBJ2-2; clone size: -